Sequencing of this T cell receptor beta chain was carried out in a study of T cell repertoires in cytomegalovirus infection. CDR3 length: 15 residues. V lost 5 bases and J 1 base, leaving 11 bases between the germline ends. From germline, CDR1 is SNHLY and CDR2 FYNNEI. TCRdb reprocessed the reads with MiXCR, giving one entry per CDR3 protein. The data show a few hundred thousand distinct CDR3 sequences, with around 30% seen just once and roughly 16% held by the top ten. Remarks on this clonotype: No antigen is known for it.

The gene calls are TRBV2 and TRBJ2-2, with D possibly being TRBD1 (6 bases). This clonotype was sampled from a human donor in good health (CMV status not recorded). Some clones in this sample may be carry-over from other donors' samples. The sequencing here drew on cultured PBMCs, taken from culture after CMV antigen stimulation. This CDR3 is CASSQDSVNTGELFF. The CDR3 DNA follows: TGTGCCAGCAGTCAGGACAGCGTGAACACCGGGGAGCTGTTTTTT.